This paragraph reports one T cell receptor (beta chain). Other DNA sequences in this sample translate to the same CDR3. Sequencing was performed with immunoSEQ multiplex PCR; in TCRdb, only in-frame clones are kept and a portion is missing. Among more than 95,000 clones, around nine tenths were seen once, and the ten largest hold roughly 0.8%. The data are from a study of OX40 agonist ivuxolimab in advanced cancers. On the study more broadly: Among those enrolled, mean age was about 63 years (range about 23 to 80) and 70% to 85% were male.

In germline, CDR1 is SGHRS, CDR2 YFSETQ. This CDR3 contains 15 residues. V gave up 0 bases and J gave up 0 bases, with 4 bases separating them. The specimen was CD4+ or CD8+ T cells sorted from blood, collected in a trial of the OX40 agonist ivuxolimab. This sequence joins TRBV5-1 and TRBJ2-6; D gene unclear. This TCR derives from an adult with an advanced solid tumor such as melanoma, head and neck, liver or kidney cancer. The CDR3 protein is CASSLGSSGANVLTF. The DNA of the CDR3 is TGCGCCAGCAGCTTGGGCAGCTCTGGGGCCAACGTCCTGACTTTC.